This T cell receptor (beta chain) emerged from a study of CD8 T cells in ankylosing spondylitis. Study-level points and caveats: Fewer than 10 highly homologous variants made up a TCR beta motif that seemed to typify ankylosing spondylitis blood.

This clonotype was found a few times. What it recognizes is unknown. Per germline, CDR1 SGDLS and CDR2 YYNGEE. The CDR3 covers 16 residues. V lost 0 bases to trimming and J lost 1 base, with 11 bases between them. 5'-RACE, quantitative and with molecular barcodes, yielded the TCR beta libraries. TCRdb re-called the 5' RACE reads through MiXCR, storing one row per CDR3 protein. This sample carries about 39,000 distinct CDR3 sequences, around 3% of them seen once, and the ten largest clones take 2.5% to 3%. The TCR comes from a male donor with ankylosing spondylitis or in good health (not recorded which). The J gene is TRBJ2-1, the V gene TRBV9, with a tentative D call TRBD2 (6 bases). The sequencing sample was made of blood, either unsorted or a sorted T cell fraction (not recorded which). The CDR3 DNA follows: TGTGCCAGCAGCGTAGACGCGGGGAAGTCCTACAATGAGCAGTTCTTC. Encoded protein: CASSVDAGKSYNEQFF.